The 32 T cell receptor beta chains listed next were all sequenced from one sample in a study of T cell responses to AZD1222 COVID-19 vaccine. Profiled with immunoSEQ multiplex PCR; TCRdb holds only in-frame clones, not every one. The sample consists of 95,000 to 150,000 clones, roughly 87% of them appearing once. Source: peripheral blood, taken 28 days after the second AZD1222 dose. The receptors were sampled from an adult who received the AZD1222 COVID-19 vaccine.

The V and J genes are TRBV5-1 and TRBJ1-4; no firm D call. V was shortened by 3 bases and J by 6 bases, with 9 bases between the two germline ends. CDR1 is SGHRS and CDR2 is YFSETQ in the germline V gene. This CDR3 spans 13 amino acids. This chain's CDR3 is CASSSLLDEKLFF. As DNA, the CDR3 is TGCGCCAGCAGCTCGTTGCTGGATGAAAAACTGTTTTTT.

This chain joins TRBV5-1 and TRBJ1-1; 7 bases map to TRBD1. This CDR3 region has 14 residues. V lost 3 bases to trimming and J lost 4 bases; unmatched junction nucleotides: 6. CDR1 is SGHRS, CDR2 YFSETQ, per germline. The CDR3 region is CASSSGTVGTEAFF. Written as DNA, the CDR3 is TGCGCCAGCAGCTCCGGGACAGTGGGCACTGAAGCTTTCTTT.

The chain combines TRBV2 with TRBJ1-2; 8 bases fit TRBD1. The germline V gene has CDR1 SNHLY and CDR2 FYNNEI. The length of the CDR3 is 14 residues. V shed 4 bases, J shed 0 bases, and the junction held 1 base outside the gene matches. The CDR3 DNA sequence: TGTGCCAGCAGTGTACAGGGGGCTAACTATGGCTACACCTTC. This translates into CASSVQGANYGYTF.

The gene calls are TRBV7-2 and TRBJ1-5; D perhaps matches TRBD1 (5 bases). Germline assignment: CDR1 SGHTA and CDR2 FQGNSA. V was cut by 1 base and J by 0 bases, with 19 bases left in between. CDR3 length: 19 amino acids. CDR3 amino acids: CASSLVARGTGYSNQPQHF. The CDR3, as DNA: TGTGCCAGCAGCTTAGTAGCCCGGGGCACCGGGTATAGCAATCAGCCCCAGCATTTT.

The chain couples TRBV20-1 to TRBJ2-5; D is uncertain. CDR3 size: 13 residues. The V end lost 3 bases, the J end lost 5 bases, and 13 bases lay between the germline ends. Germline assignment: CDR1 DFQATT and CDR2 SNEGSKA (reference sequence). CDR3 sequence (DNA): TGCAGTGCTAGTTCATTGGGGATTGAGACCCAGTACTTC. It translates to CSASSLGIETQYF.

The chain uses TRBV7-2 and TRBJ1-3; tentative D call: TRBD1 (5 bases). This CDR3 contains 17 residues. Germline V gene sequence: CDR1 SGHTA, CDR2 FQGNSA. V gave up 5 bases and J gave up 0 bases, with 17 bases separating them. In DNA, the CDR3 is TGTGCCAGCAGCGTAACTGGGCTAGGGGCCTCTGGAAACACCATATATTTT. The encoded protein is CASSVTGLGASGNTIYF.

This rearrangement joins TRBV5-5 to TRBJ2-2; 8 bases match TRBD2. Germline V gene sequence: CDR1 SGHKS, CDR2 YYEKEE (reference sequence). Losses at the gene ends were 4 bases for V and 0 bases for J; bases not matched to a gene: 5. This CDR3 region has 16 residues. In DNA form, the CDR3 reads TGTGCCAGCAGCACCACCGGGGGGGCGAACACCGGGGAGCTGTTTTTT. Translating it yields CASSTTGGANTGELFF.

The chain carries TRBV9 and TRBJ1-1, with D possibly matching TRBD1 (6 bases). Germline V gives CDR1 SGDLS, CDR2 YYNGEE. This CDR3 has 15 amino acids. V dropped 0 bases and J dropped 6 bases, with 15 bases sitting between them. The CDR3 coding sequence is TGTGCCAGCAGCGTAGTACCCCAGGGGCTCGCTGAAGCTTTCTTT. This codes for CASSVVPQGLAEAFF. The whole variable domain, remainder taken from reference TRBV9 and TRBJ1-1, is DSGVTQTPKHLITATGQRVTLRCSPRSGDLSVYWYQQSLDQGLQFLIQYYNGEERAKGNILERFSAQQFPDLHSELNLSSLELGDSALYFCASSVVPQGLAEAFFGQGTRLTVV.

The V and J genes are TRBV30 and TRBJ2-5; D is possibly TRBD1 or TRBD2 (5 bases each). Trimming pared 4 bases from V and 7 bases from J, leaving 13 bases between. This CDR3 is 12 amino acids long. The germline CDR1 and CDR2 sequences are GTSNPN and SVGIG (reference sequence). In DNA, the CDR3 is TGTGCCTGGAACAAGGGGCGGGCGACCCAGTACTTC. Its translation: CAWNKGRATQYF.

CDR3 sequence: CASNTGRNTNYGYTF. The CDR3 DNA reads as TGTGCCAGTAACACAGGGCGCAATACTAACTATGGCTACACCTTC. The chain joins TRBV19 to TRBJ1-2, with D perhaps TRBD1 (6 bases). The V end lost 7 bases, the J end lost 0 bases, and 15 bases lay between the germline ends. The CDR3 spans 15 residues. Germline-derived CDR1 and CDR2 are LNHDA and SQIVND (reference sequence).

The CDR3 region is CATSWGTEAFF. Here the CDR3 DNA reads TGTGCCACCAGCTGGGGCACTGAAGCTTTCTTT. This rearrangement joins TRBV15 to TRBJ1-1; D not certain. In germline, CDR1 is LNHNV, CDR2 YYDKDF (reference sequence). Trimming left V 5 bases short and J 4 bases short, with 5 bases between. CDR3 length: 11 residues.

The chain employs TRBV27 and TRBJ1-2, with a weak D call TRBD1 (6 bases). CDR3 length equals 14 residues. V lost 7 bases and J 8 bases, leaving 20 bases between the germline ends. Per the germline V gene, CDR1 is MNHEY and CDR2 is SMNVEV (reference sequence). DNA for the CDR3: TGTGCCAGCAAATCCACTTCGGGCAGGGGAGGCTACACCTTC. Amino acids: CASKSTSGRGGYTF.

This clone occurred once. This chain connects TRBV6-5 to TRBJ1-5; D gene unclear. Trimming cost V 0 bases and J 7 bases, with 10 bases left between them. Germline V gene lookup returns CDR1 MNHEY and CDR2 SVGAGI. CDR3 length: 14 amino acids. CDR3 bases: TGTGCCAGCAGTTACTCGAGTCAGCGACAGCCCCAGCATTTT. It specifies CASSYSSQRQPQHF.

The genes are TRBV11-2 and TRBJ1-2; D possibly corresponds to TRBD1 (6 bases). CDR3 length: 16 amino acids. Trimming shortened V by 0 bases and J by 4 bases, and 15 bases separated the two germline ends. Per the germline V gene, CDR1 is SGHAT and CDR2 is FQNNGV. In DNA, the CDR3 is TGTGCCAGCAGCTTAGATCCAAGGGGGTTCGGCTATGGCTACACCTTC. Translating gives CASSLDPRGFGYGYTF.

This clone was seen a single time. The J gene is TRBJ2-3, the V gene TRBV6-4; 8 nucleotides match TRBD2. CDR3 length equals 15 residues. The V segment lost 3 bases and the J segment 7 bases; nucleotides outside the gene matches: 9. Germline CDR1 and CDR2: MRHNA and SNTAGT. CDR3 nucleotides: TGTGCCAGCAGTGAGGGTCGGGGGGGCGGCCATACGCAGTATTTT. Amino acids: CASSEGRGGGHTQYF.

The rearrangement joins TRBV9 to TRBJ1-4; D is possibly TRBD1 (5 bases). V lost 1 base and J lost 7, with 14 bases in between. CDR1 SGDLS and CDR2 YYNGEE come from the germline V gene. The CDR3 loop spans 15 amino acids. As DNA, the CDR3 is TGTGCCAGCAGCGTACAGGGATTTGCGGGTGAAAAACTGTTTTTT. Translated, it gives CASSVQGFAGEKLFF. Full variable domain (remainder filled in from reference TRBV9 and TRBJ1-4): DSGVTQTPKHLITATGQRVTLRCSPRSGDLSVYWYQQSLDQGLQFLIQYYNGEERAKGNILERFSAQQFPDLHSELNLSSLELGDSALYFCASSVQGFAGEKLFFGSGTQLSVL.

Only one count was recorded for this clone. The rearrangement joins TRBV7-3 to TRBJ2-5; 7 nucleotides line up with TRBD2. V shed 2 bases and J 2 bases; nucleotides not matched to a gene: 8. The CDR3 extends over 16 amino acids. Germline-derived CDR1 and CDR2 are SGHTA and FQGTGA. The CDR3 region is CASSLFGGESQETQYF. In DNA, the CDR3 is TGTGCCAGCAGCTTATTTGGGGGGGAATCACAAGAGACCCAGTACTTC.

The chain is built from TRBV5-1 and TRBJ1-2, with D hard to call. Germline V gene sequence: CDR1 SGHRS, CDR2 YFSETQ. This CDR3 comprises 15 residues. Trimming removed 1 base from V and 0 bases from J, with 10 bases in between. The CDR3, as DNA: TGCGCCAGCAGCTTGTCAACGGGCTCTAACTATGGCTACACCTTC. It specifies CASSLSTGSNYGYTF.

The chain recombines TRBV4-2 with TRBJ1-1; possible D gene TRBD1, 6 bases. Germline V lookup: CDR1 LGHNA, CDR2 YNFKEQ. V was pared by 5 bases and J by 1 base, with 14 bases between. This CDR3 comprises 15 residues. CDR3 DNA sequence: TGTGCCAGCAGCATTCAGGGGTCGGCGAACACTGAAGCTTTCTTT. This translates into CASSIQGSANTEAFF.

The genes are TRBV28 and TRBJ1-1; D not certain. There are 13 residues in the CDR3. Trimming stripped 7 bases from V and 1 base from J, with 10 bases between. Germline-derived CDR1 and CDR2 are MDHEN and SYDVKM. CDR3 sequence: CASTVIRNTEAFF. The CDR3 DNA sequence: TGTGCCAGCACCGTAATTCGGAACACTGAAGCTTTCTTT. Together with reference TRBV28 and TRBJ1-1, the CDR3 gives the full variable domain: DVKVTQSSRYLVKRTGEKVFLECVQDMDHENMFWYRQDPGLGLRLIYFSYDVKMKEKGDIPEGYSVSREKKERFSLILESASTNQTSMYLCASTVIRNTEAFFGQGTRLTVV.

V and J are TRBV5-1 and TRBJ2-3, with TRBD1 matching 7 bases. Germline assignment: CDR1 SGHRS and CDR2 YFSETQ. J was trimmed by 2 bases and V by 2 bases; bases with no gene match: 5. The CDR3 length is 15 residues. This chain's CDR3 is CASSFRDRDTDTQYF. The CDR3 DNA reads TGCGCCAGCAGCTTCCGGGACAGAGACACAGATACGCAGTATTTT. Full variable domain (missing parts from reference TRBV5-1 and TRBJ2-3): KAGVTQTPRYLIKTRGQQVTLSCSPISGHRSVSWYQQTPGQGLQFLFEYFSETQRNKGNFPGRFSGRQFSNSRSEMNVSTLELGDSALYLCASSFRDRDTDTQYFGPGTRLTVL.

There are a few counts of this clone. V is TRBV5-5 and J is TRBJ1-1; 9 bases are a match to TRBD1. Losses at the gene ends were 3 bases for V and 2 bases for J; bases not matched to a gene: 8. The germline gives CDR1 SGHKS, CDR2 YYEKEE (reference sequence). The CDR3 sequence is 16 residues long. In DNA form, the CDR3 reads TGTGCCAGCAGCTCCCATGACAGGGGGAGAAACACTGAAGCTTTCTTT. This sequence encodes CASSSHDRGRNTEAFF.

The rearrangement joins TRBV29-1 to TRBJ1-2; possible D gene TRBD1, 6 bases. The V and J ends lost 2 bases and 3 bases respectively, with 16 bases between them. Germline-derived CDR1 and CDR2 are SQVTM and ANQGSEA. The length of the CDR3 is 15 residues. The CDR3 DNA reads as TGCAGCGTTGAAAACTCCGGACAGAGCTACTATGGCTACACCTTC. Translated, it gives CSVENSGQSYYGYTF.

The chain is built from TRBV15 and TRBJ2-2; perhaps D is TRBD1 or TRBD2 (5 bases each). The ends were cut back, 5 bases at V and 5 bases at J, with 15 bases in the middle. Germline-derived CDR1 and CDR2 are LNHNV and YYDKDF (reference sequence). The CDR3 covers 15 residues. CDR3 sequence (DNA): TGTGCCACCAGCGTCGGGACCCCCCAAACCGGGGAGCTGTTTTTT. Translated, it gives CATSVGTPQTGELFF. Full variable domain (missing parts from reference TRBV15 and TRBJ2-2): DAMVIQNPRYQVTQFGKPVTLSCSQTLNHNVMYWYQQKSSQAPKLLFHYYDKDFNNEADTPDNFQSRRPNTSFCFLDIRSPGLGDTAMYLCATSVGTPQTGELFFGEGSRLTVL.

This chain connects TRBV6-5 to TRBJ1-1, with D possibly TRBD1 on 5 matching bases. This CDR3 has 13 amino acids. Trimming left V 2 bases short and J 7 bases short, with 11 bases between. The germline CDR1 and CDR2 sequences are MNHEY and SVGAGI. As DNA, the CDR3 is TGTGCCAGCAGTTACCCGGGACGGAATGAAGCTTTCTTT. Its protein is CASSYPGRNEAFF.

The rearrangement uses TRBV7-3 and TRBJ2-2; D possibly matches TRBD1 or TRBD2 (5 bases each). The CDR3 is 13 residues long. V shed 8 bases and J shed 3 bases, with 10 bases lying between them. Germline V gene sequence: CDR1 SGHTA, CDR2 FQGTGA. This CDR3 reads CASRDPDTGELFF. The CDR3 coding sequence is TGTGCCAGCCGGGACCCCGACACCGGGGAGCTGTTTTTT.

V is TRBV7-2 and J is TRBJ1-5; 9 nucleotides match TRBD1. Germline V gene sequence: CDR1 SGHTA, CDR2 FQGNSA. V lost 5 bases, J lost 1 base, and 9 bases stayed unmatched. The length of the CDR3 is 17 residues. The CDR3 sequence: CASSPNGQGISNQPQHF. In DNA form, the CDR3 reads TGTGCCAGCAGCCCCAATGGACAGGGGATAAGCAATCAGCCCCAGCATTTT.

The chain has TRBV20-1 and TRBJ1-2, with D possibly being TRBD1 (5 bases). The germline CDR1 and CDR2 sequences are DFQATT and SNEGSKA (reference sequence). The ends were cut back, 6 bases at V and 8 bases at J, with 13 bases in the middle. The CDR3 has 11 residues. CDR3 amino acids: CSATHGDGYTF. Written as DNA, the CDR3 is TGCAGTGCCACGCATGGGGACGGCTACACCTTC.

The chain employs TRBV7-2 and TRBJ2-3; no clear D. The germline CDR1 and CDR2 sequences are SGHTA and FQGNSA. Deletions cut 0 bases from V and 7 bases from J, with 11 bases between. The length of the CDR3 is 14 residues. Written as DNA, the CDR3 is TGTGCCAGCAGCTTAGCCCTTGACCGCCATACGCAGTATTTT. The encoded protein is CASSLALDRHTQYF.

The chain links TRBV9 to TRBJ2-2, with D possibly being TRBD2 (6 bases). Trimming left V 4 bases short and J 6 bases short, with 19 bases between. The CDR3 extends over 16 amino acids. CDR1 is SGDLS, CDR2 YYNGEE, per germline. CDR3 loop: CASSPVGGSDSGELFF. CDR3 DNA: TGTGCCAGCAGCCCAGTGGGGGGATCGGATTCCGGGGAGCTGTTTTTT.

V gene TRBV24-1 combines with J gene TRBJ2-2, with D possibly TRBD1 on 6 matching bases. Trimming stripped 10 bases from V and 6 bases from J, with 17 bases between. The CDR3 runs 14 residues. Germline CDR1 is KGHDR and CDR2 is SFDVKD. The CDR3 spells CATATGNKAGELFF. DNA of the CDR3: TGTGCCACGGCCACAGGGAATAAGGCCGGGGAGCTGTTTTTT.

The chain carries TRBV7-7 and TRBJ2-5; TRBD2 is a possible D gene (7 bases). This CDR3 region has 14 residues. Looked up from germline, CDR1 is SSHAT and CDR2 is FNYEAQ (reference sequence). CDR3 sequence: CASAREGGIETQYF. CDR3 nucleotide sequence: TGTGCTAGCGCAAGGGAGGGGGGAATTGAGACCCAGTACTTC.